The rows below give T cell receptor beta chains drawn from one sample of a study of shared clonotypes between healthy human individuals. Profiled with immunoSEQ multiplex PCR; TCRdb holds only in-frame clones, not every one. The sample holds 1,500,000 or so clones, approximately 98.5% seen once. The sequencing input was naive CD4+ T cells sorted from blood. The receptors come from a man aged 30-40 years in good health. Both conserved end residues are part of each CDR3. The D gene is left open where the match is weak. Rows give clone size only sometimes, using once, few, many, or a class for an expanded clone.

V,J,D,size,DNA,CDR3
TRBV30,TRBJ1-4,NA,NA,TGTGCCTGGAGTTTGCAGGCTGGGCTTGGTGAAAAACTGTTTTTT,CAWSLQAGLGEKLFF
TRBV4-1,TRBJ2-3,NA,NA,TGCGCCAGCAGCCAACGGACCTGGGATGGGACAGATACGCAGTATTTT,CASSQRTWDGTDTQYF
TRBV28,TRBJ2-6,TRBD1,NA,TGTGCCAGCAGCCAAATCAGGGGGATCAACTACCACTCTGGGGCCAACGTCCTGACTTTC,CASSQIRGINYHSGANVLTF
TRBV10-1,TRBJ2-2,NA,NA,TGCGCCAGCAGTGAGAAATGGGGTACCTACACCGGGGAGCTGTTTTTT,CASSEKWGTYTGELFF
TRBV5-1,TRBJ2-1,TRBD2,NA,TGCGCCAGCAGCTTGTCTCCCGCTAGCGGGGGTAATGAGCAGTTCTTC,CASSLSPASGGNEQFF
TRBV10-3,TRBJ2-5,NA,NA,TGTGCCACTCTGGGTGCTGGGGGGGGACAGAACCAAGAGACCCAGTACTTC,CATLGAGGGQNQETQYF
TRBV27,TRBJ1-2,NA,once,TGTGCCAGCAGTTTAATAGGGGGGTTCGGTGGCTACACCTTC,CASSLIGGFGGYTF
TRBV18,TRBJ2-3,NA,NA,TGTGCCAGCTCACCCCTTAGCAAGGATACGCAGTATTTT,CASSPLSKDTQYF
TRBV9,TRBJ2-3,TRBD2,NA,TGTGCCAGCAGCGGACGTCTAGCGGGAGGGACAGATACGCAGTATTTT,CASSGRLAGGTDTQYF
TRBV10-1,TRBJ1-4,NA,NA,TGCGCCAGCAGTGACGGTCGAGGCGGACTGTTTTTT,CASSDGRGGLFF
TRBV5-4,TRBJ2-5,NA,NA,TGTGCCAGCAAGCGAAGGCAGACAGAAGAGACCCAGTACTTC,CASKRRQTEETQYF
TRBV19,TRBJ2-3,NA,NA,TGTGCCAGTAGTATGATTGGGGAGGCCCGTCGCTTTACGCAGTATTTT,CASSMIGEARRFTQYF
TRBV18,TRBJ2-6,NA,NA,TGTGCCAGCTCACCCCTCGGGACAAGGGTCTCTGGGGCCAACGTCCTGACTTTC,CASSPLGTRVSGANVLTF
TRBV10-2,TRBJ2-7,TRBD1,NA,TGCGCCAGCAGTCCCACGGGACAGCTCTACGAGCAGTACTTC,CASSPTGQLYEQYF
TRBV18,TRBJ2-6,NA,NA,TGTGCCAGCTCACTAACCGGGACACTGGCCGGGGCCAACGTCCTGACTTTC,CASSLTGTLAGANVLTF
TRBV27,TRBJ2-5,NA,NA,TGTGCCAGCAGTTTACTGGCGACCTCTATGGAGACCCAGTACTTC,CASSLLATSMETQYF
TRBV7-7,TRBJ2-7,TRBD2,NA,TGTGCTAGCAGCCCCCTGCCCCCGGGACTAGCGGGGGTTGAGCAGTACTTC,CASSPLPPGLAGVEQYF
TRBV19,TRBJ1-5,NA,NA,TGTGCCAGTAGTAAGCCGCCCGGACCCCAGCATTTT,CASSKPPGPQHF
TRBV28,TRBJ2-6,NA,NA,TGTGCCAGCAGCCCTCCGGGGGCCGGGGCCAACGTCCTGACTTTC,CASSPPGAGANVLTF
TRBV5-1,TRBJ2-4,NA,NA,TGCGCCAGCAGCTTAACGACAGGTGCGGCCAAAAACATTCAGTACTTC,CASSLTTGAAKNIQYF
TRBV7-6,TRBJ1-1,NA,NA,TGTGCCAGCAGCTTAAAAACGAACACTGAAGCTTTCTTT,CASSLKTNTEAFF
TRBV7-9,TRBJ1-1,NA,NA,TGTGCCAGCAGCTTTGTGAACACTGAAGCTTTCTTT,CASSFVNTEAFF
TRBV13,TRBJ1-2,NA,NA,TGTGCCAGCAGCCGGAACCGGGTGAACTATGGCTACACCTTC,CASSRNRVNYGYTF
TRBV5-1,TRBJ1-5,NA,NA,TGCGCCAGCAGACCGGGGCTGGCCCGTCAGCCCCAGCATTTT,CASRPGLARQPQHF
TRBV7-8,TRBJ2-7,NA,NA,TGTGCCAGCAGCTTACTGCCTGCCCCCTACGAGCAGTACTTC,CASSLLPAPYEQYF
TRBV19,TRBJ1-2,NA,NA,TGTGCCAGTAGGGAACAGGGTGGAGGCTACACCTTC,CASREQGGGYTF
TRBV20-1,TRBJ2-1,NA,once,TGCAGTGCTAACGGTGAGCAGTTCTTC,CSANGEQFF
TRBV11-2,TRBJ2-2,TRBD2,NA,TGTGCCAGCAGCTTATTAGCGGGAGGAAGTTTGGGTGCGGGGGAGCTGTTTTTT,CASSLLAGGSLGAGELFF
TRBV28,TRBJ1-5,NA,NA,TGTGCCAGCAGTTTGAGTGGGGCTACCACGTCGAGGCAGCCCCAGCATTTT,CASSLSGATTSRQPQHF